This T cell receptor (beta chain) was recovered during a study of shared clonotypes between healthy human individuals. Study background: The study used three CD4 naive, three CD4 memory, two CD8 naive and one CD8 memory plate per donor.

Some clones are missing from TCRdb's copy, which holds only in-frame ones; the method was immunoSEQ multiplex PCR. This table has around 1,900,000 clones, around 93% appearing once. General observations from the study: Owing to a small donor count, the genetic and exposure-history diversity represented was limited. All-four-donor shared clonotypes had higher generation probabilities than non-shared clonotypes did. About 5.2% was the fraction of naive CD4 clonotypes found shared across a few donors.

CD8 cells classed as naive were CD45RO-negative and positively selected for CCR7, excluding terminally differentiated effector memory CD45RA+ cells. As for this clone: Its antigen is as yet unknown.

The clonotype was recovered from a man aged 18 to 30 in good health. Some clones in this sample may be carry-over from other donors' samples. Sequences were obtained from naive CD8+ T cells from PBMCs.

The CDR3 DNA reads TGTGCCAGCAGTGATCGTCACACTGAAGCTTTCTTT. Its protein product is CASSDRHTEAFF. The chain is built from TRBV2 and TRBJ1-1; D not resolved. The germline V gene encodes CDR1 SNHLY and CDR2 FYNNEI. V was cut by 3 bases and J by 3 bases, with 5 bases left in between. CDR3 length: 12 amino acids.